This T cell receptor beta chain derives from a study of T cells in Graves' hyperthyroidism and ophthalmopathy. Study as a whole: Initial diagnosis, before any treatment, was when peripheral blood was collected.

Findings and limits, study-wide: Onset of ophthalmopathy came a median 6.5 months after the model predicted it.

Enrolled ophthalmopathy patients presented with a Clinical Activity Score of at least 3, a NOSPECS grade of at least 4, and disease duration under 3 months. The diagnostic basis comprised clinical symptoms, serum thyroxine and TRAb, thyroid ultrasound and orbital computed tomography. The V end lost 2 bases, the J end lost 6 bases, and 15 bases lay between the germline ends. Germline lookup yields CDR1 GTSNPN and CDR2 SVGIG (reference sequence). This CDR3 has 14 residues. This clonotype has ten or more counts. The antigen remains unidentified. TCR beta CDR3 sequences were amplified from RNA transcripts. RT-PCR in the first round (using the HTBI primer set) targeted the TCR CDR3. TCRdb re-called the multiplex PCR reads through MiXCR, storing one row per CDR3 protein. The data show over 250,000 distinct CDR3 sequences, with about 17% seen just once and about 51% held by the top ten.

The V gene is TRBV30, the J gene TRBJ2-3, with D perhaps TRBD2 (6 bases). This receptor was identified in a woman aged 55-70 years with Graves' ophthalmopathy. Source material: blood. The CDR3 nucleotides read TGTGCCTGGAGTAGAATAGCGGCGTCGGATACGCAGTATTTT. This sequence encodes CAWSRIAASDTQYF.